A selection of T cell receptor beta chains follows, all from one sample in a study of T cell responses to AZD1222 COVID-19 vaccine. Assay used: immunoSEQ multiplex PCR; TCRdb lists only in-frame clones, some missing. Among over 85,000 clones, 75% to 90% were seen once, and the ten largest hold 6% to 8%. This sample comprised peripheral blood, obtained on day 0 of AZD1222 vaccination. The receptors originated from an adult in good health. Both conserved end residues are part of each CDR3. A D gene is named only where the DNA matches it firmly. Not all rows give a size; the values are once, few, many and, for expanded clones, a class.

V: TRBV5-6; size: NA; J: TRBJ1-2; D: NA; DNA: TGTGCCAGCAGCGGATCAGGTGATGGCTACACCTTC; CDR3: CASSGSGDGYTF
V: TRBV7-2; size: NA; J: TRBJ2-1; D: TRBD1; DNA: TGTGCCAGCAGCTTAGAGGGGGGGACAGGGACGTCTGAGCAGTTCTTC; CDR3: CASSLEGGTGTSEQFF
V: TRBV6-5; size: NA; J: TRBJ2-2; D: NA; DNA: TGTGCCAGCCAGCGGCTAGGGGCAAACACCGGGGAGCTGTTTTTT; CDR3: CASQRLGANTGELFF
V: TRBV2; size: NA; J: TRBJ2-3; D: NA; DNA: TGTGCCAGCAGCCGGGACCGGAGGACAGATACGCAGTATTTT; CDR3: CASSRDRRTDTQYF
V: TRBV7-6; size: NA; J: TRBJ2-3; D: TRBD2; DNA: TGTGCCAGCAGCTTAGAAGGGCGGACTAGCGTTTCAGATACGCAGTATTTT; CDR3: CASSLEGRTSVSDTQYF
V: TRBV18; size: NA; J: TRBJ2-1; D: TRBD2; DNA: TGTGCCAGCTCACCGGGACTAGCGGGAGGTGAGCAGTTCTTC; CDR3: CASSPGLAGGEQFF
V: TRBV27; size: few; J: TRBJ1-4; D: NA; DNA: TGTGCCAGCAGACGTGACCATGGGGGGGAAAAACTGTTTTTT; CDR3: CASRRDHGGEKLFF
V: TRBV29-1; size: NA; J: TRBJ2-1; D: NA; DNA: TGCAGCGTAGCGCCGGGAGTGGGCTACAATGAGCAGTTCTTC; CDR3: CSVAPGVGYNEQFF
V: TRBV19; size: once; J: TRBJ1-2; D: NA; DNA: TGTGCCTCCCAGGAAGGTGGCAAAGGCTATGGCTACACCTTC; CDR3: CASQEGGKGYGYTF
V: TRBV3-1/TRBV3-2; size: NA; J: TRBJ2-2; D: TRBD2; DNA: TGTGCCAGCAGCCAAGAAAAAACCCCTAGCGGGAGACGGAACACCGGGGAGCTGTTTTTT; CDR3: CASSQEKTPSGRRNTGELFF
V: TRBV9; size: NA; J: TRBJ1-2; D: TRBD1; DNA: TGTGCCAGCAGCCCCGGGACAGCTCGGTTCGGTGGCTACACCTTC; CDR3: CASSPGTARFGGYTF
V: TRBV18; size: NA; J: TRBJ2-7; D: NA; DNA: TGTGCCAGCTCACCACCCCAGGGAGAATCCTACGAGCAGTACTTC; CDR3: CASSPPQGESYEQYF
V: TRBV5-1; size: NA; J: TRBJ2-1; D: TRBD2; DNA: TGCGCCAGCAGCTTGGGGACTAGCGGGAGGAATGAGCAGTTCTTC; CDR3: CASSLGTSGRNEQFF
V: TRBV7-9; size: NA; J: TRBJ1-1; D: NA; DNA: TGTGCCAGCAGCCCAGACTTGGGTTACACTGAAGCTTTCTTT; CDR3: CASSPDLGYTEAFF
V: TRBV5-1; size: NA; J: TRBJ1-5; D: NA; DNA: TGCGCCAGCAGCTTGGAGGGCAGGGGAGACAATCAGCCCCAGCATTTT; CDR3: CASSLEGRGDNQPQHF
V: TRBV5-4; size: NA; J: TRBJ2-1; D: TRBD2; DNA: TGTGCCAGCAGCCTCAGGGTACTAGCGGGGGGGGCAAATGAGCAGTTCTTC; CDR3: CASSLRVLAGGANEQFF
V: TRBV2; size: NA; J: TRBJ2-7; D: TRBD2; DNA: TGTGCCAGCAGTGACCGGACTAGCGGGTGGAGCGAGCAGTACTTC; CDR3: CASSDRTSGWSEQYF
V: TRBV29-1; size: NA; J: TRBJ2-7; D: NA; DNA: TGCAGCGTTGGAGCAGGATTCTACGAGCAGTACTTC; CDR3: CSVGAGFYEQYF
V: TRBV14; size: NA; J: TRBJ2-7; D: NA; DNA: TGTGCCAGCAGCCTTACAGGGATCTACGAGCAGTACTTC; CDR3: CASSLTGIYEQYF
V: TRBV2; size: NA; J: TRBJ2-5; D: NA; DNA: TGTGCCAGCGGACAAGTAGCGGCAGGGGAGACCCAGTACTTC; CDR3: CASGQVAAGETQYF
V: TRBV11-1; size: NA; J: TRBJ1-5; D: NA; DNA: TGTGCCAGCAGCCGGACGAGCAATCAGCCCCAGCATTTT; CDR3: CASSRTSNQPQHF
V: TRBV5-4; size: few; J: TRBJ2-1; D: TRBD1; DNA: TGTGCCCTAGCTTACGGACAGGGCTCTTACAATGAGCAGTTCTTC; CDR3: CALAYGQGSYNEQFF
V: TRBV5-6; size: NA; J: TRBJ2-5; D: TRBD2; DNA: TGTGCCAGCAGCCGTGGACTAGCCGGAGAGACCCAGTACTTC; CDR3: CASSRGLAGETQYF
V: TRBV19; size: once; J: TRBJ1-1; D: NA; DNA: TGTGCCAGTAGTCCGAGGACAACAAGTAGGAACACTGAAGCTTTCTTT; CDR3: CASSPRTTSRNTEAFF
V: TRBV28; size: NA; J: TRBJ1-5; D: TRBD1; DNA: TGTGCCAGCAGTCCCCCGGACAGGGACAATCAGCCCCAGCATTTT; CDR3: CASSPPDRDNQPQHF
V: TRBV3-1/TRBV3-2; size: NA; J: TRBJ1-4; D: NA; DNA: TGTGCCAGCAGCCAAGAAATGAGGGATGAAAAACTGTTTTTT; CDR3: CASSQEMRDEKLFF
V: TRBV30; size: few; J: TRBJ1-1; D: TRBD1; DNA: TGTGCCTGGAGTTTTGGGACAGGGGGCACTGAAGCTTTCTTT; CDR3: CAWSFGTGGTEAFF
V: TRBV21-1; size: NA; J: TRBJ2-1; D: NA; DNA: TGTGCCAGCAGCAGAAGGACTAGCGGGTATTCCTACAATGAGCAGTTCTTC; CDR3: CASSRRTSGYSYNEQFF
V: TRBV7-3; size: NA; J: TRBJ2-7; D: NA; DNA: TGTGCCAGCAGCTTAACGGCCATCCGGGGACATTACGAGCAGTACTTC; CDR3: CASSLTAIRGHYEQYF
V: TRBV4-1; size: NA; J: TRBJ1-3; D: NA; DNA: TGCGCCAGCAGCCCCCCCGGGAGAAACACCATATATTTT; CDR3: CASSPPGRNTIYF
V: TRBV5-4; size: NA; J: TRBJ1-4; D: TRBD1; DNA: TGTGCCAGCAGCCAGGGGGCACCTAATGAAAAACTGTTTTTT; CDR3: CASSQGAPNEKLFF
V: TRBV6-4; size: NA; J: TRBJ1-1; D: NA; DNA: TGTGCCAGCAGTGAGAGGAGGAACACTGAAGCTTTCTTT; CDR3: CASSERRNTEAFF
V: TRBV6-5; size: NA; J: TRBJ2-7; D: NA; DNA: TGTGCCAGCAGTTACACGGAGGGACAGTCCTACGAGCAGTACTTC; CDR3: CASSYTEGQSYEQYF
V: TRBV7-2; size: NA; J: TRBJ1-5; D: NA; DNA: TGTGCCAGCAGCTTAGCCCCGGGGCCGGGGCAGCCCCAGCATTTT; CDR3: CASSLAPGPGQPQHF
V: TRBV4-2; size: NA; J: TRBJ2-7; D: NA; DNA: TGTGCCAGCAGCCAAGATACAGGACACACGACAATATTGGCCTACGAGCAGTACTTC; CDR3: CASSQDTGHTTILAYEQYF
V: TRBV6-2/TRBV6-3; size: NA; J: TRBJ2-7; D: TRBD2; DNA: TGTGCCAGCAGTTTGGGGGGGACTCCCTACGAGCAGTACTTC; CDR3: CASSLGGTPYEQYF
V: TRBV9; size: NA; J: TRBJ1-4; D: TRBD1; DNA: TGTGCCAGCAGCGCAGGGGGTCGGGAAAAACTGTTTTTT; CDR3: CASSAGGREKLFF
V: TRBV14; size: NA; J: TRBJ1-4; D: NA; DNA: TGTGCCAGCAGCCAAGATCGGTGGGGGCGGTTTGAAAAACTGTTTTTT; CDR3: CASSQDRWGRFEKLFF
V: TRBV28; size: once; J: TRBJ2-1; D: TRBD2; DNA: TGTGCCAGCAGTTTCCTCGGGCTAGCGGGAGAGAGCTCCTACAATGAGCAGTTCTTC; CDR3: CASSFLGLAGESSYNEQFF
V: TRBV29-1; size: NA; J: TRBJ1-1; D: NA; DNA: TGCAGCGTTGGGGGACCCTCGCGGGTGAACACTGAAGCTTTCTTT; CDR3: CSVGGPSRVNTEAFF
V: TRBV9; size: NA; J: TRBJ2-3; D: NA; DNA: TGTGCCAGCAGCGTAGTATGGGGTGCTGGCACAGATACGCAGTATTTT; CDR3: CASSVVWGAGTDTQYF
V: TRBV5-1; size: NA; J: TRBJ2-1; D: NA; DNA: TGCGCCAGCAGGACAGCTACCGAACACAATGAGCAGTTCTTC; CDR3: CASRTATEHNEQFF